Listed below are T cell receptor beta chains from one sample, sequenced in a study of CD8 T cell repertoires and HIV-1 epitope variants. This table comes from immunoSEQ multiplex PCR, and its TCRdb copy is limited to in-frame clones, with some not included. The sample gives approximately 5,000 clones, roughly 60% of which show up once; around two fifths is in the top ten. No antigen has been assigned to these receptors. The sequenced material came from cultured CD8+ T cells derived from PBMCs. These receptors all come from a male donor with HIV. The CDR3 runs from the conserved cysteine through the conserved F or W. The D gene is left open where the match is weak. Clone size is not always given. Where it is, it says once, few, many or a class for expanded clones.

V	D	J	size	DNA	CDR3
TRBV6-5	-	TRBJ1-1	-	TGTGCCAGCAGTTACGCAGAATCGAACACTGAAGCTTTCTTT	CASSYAESNTEAFF
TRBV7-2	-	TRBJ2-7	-	TGTGCCAGCAGCTTACATTGGGGGGGCAGTTACGAGCAGTACTTC	CASSLHWGGSYEQYF
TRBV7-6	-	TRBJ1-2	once	TGTGCCAGCAGCCTCAACAGGTTATATGGCTACACCTTC	CASSLNRLYGYTF
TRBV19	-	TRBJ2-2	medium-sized	TGTGCCAGTAGTAACTGGATTCAGACTACGAACACCGGGGAGCTGTTTTTT	CASSNWIQTTNTGELFF
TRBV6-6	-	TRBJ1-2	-	TGTGCCAGCAGTTACTCGATTGAACAGGCGGACACCTTC	CASSYSIEQADTF
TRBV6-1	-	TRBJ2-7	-	TGTGCCAGCAGTGAAGAAGACTCCTACGAGCAGTACTTC	CASSEEDSYEQYF
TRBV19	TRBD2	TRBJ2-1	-	TGTGCCAGTAGTATGACTAGCGGTGCCAATGAGCAGTTCTTC	CASSMTSGANEQFF
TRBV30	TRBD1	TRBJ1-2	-	TGTGCCTGGAGTATTACGTGGGGACAGACAAACTATGGCTACACCTTC	CAWSITWGQTNYGYTF
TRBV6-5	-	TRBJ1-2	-	TGTGCCAGCAGGGGGGACGGTCGAAATAGGGATGGCTACACCTTC	CASRGDGRNRDGYTF
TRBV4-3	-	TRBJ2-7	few	TGCGCCAGCAGCCATGGCGCGGCTGAGCAGTACTTC	CASSHGAAEQYF
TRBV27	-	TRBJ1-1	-	TGTGCCAGCAGTTGGGCTTTGAACACTGAAGCTTTCTTT	CASSWALNTEAFF
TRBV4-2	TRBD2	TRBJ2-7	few	TGTGCCAGCAGCCAAGAAGCGGGGACCGAGCAGTACTTC	CASSQEAGTEQYF
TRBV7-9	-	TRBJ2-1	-	TGTGCCAGCAGCCCCTTCAATGAGCAGTTCTTC	CASSPFNEQFF
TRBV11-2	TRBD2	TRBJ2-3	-	TGTGCCAGCAGCCTTCTAGCGGGAGGTGGAGATACGCAGTATTTT	CASSLLAGGGDTQYF
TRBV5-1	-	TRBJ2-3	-	TGCGCCAGCAGCTTGCGGAGCGGTAGCACAGATACGCAGTATTTT	CASSLRSGSTDTQYF
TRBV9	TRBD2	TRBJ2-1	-	TGTGCCAGCAGCGTAGAGCCCCCTGGTAGCGGGGGGGCAAGGTACAATGAGCAGTTCTTC	CASSVEPPGSGGARYNEQFF
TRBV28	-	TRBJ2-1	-	TGTGCCAGCAATCCGGAGTTGGACAATGAGCAGTTCTTC	CASNPELDNEQFF
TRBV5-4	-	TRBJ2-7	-	TGTGCCAGCAGCTTGGAAGGGGGAAGCACCTCCTACGAGCAGTACTTC	CASSLEGGSTSYEQYF
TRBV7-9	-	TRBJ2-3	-	TGTGCCAGCAGCACGACCGGGATTATAGACACAGATACGCAGTATTTT	CASSTTGIIDTDTQYF
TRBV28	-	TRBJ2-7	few	TGTGCCAGCAGTTTCGGTACCGAAGGGGTCGACTCCTACGAGCAGTACTTC	CASSFGTEGVDSYEQYF
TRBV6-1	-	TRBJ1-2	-	TGTGCCAGCAGTGAATCGATTGAAAATTATGGCTACACCTTC	CASSESIENYGYTF
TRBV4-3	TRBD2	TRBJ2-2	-	TGCGCCAGCAGCCAATCGGGACTAGCGGGGGTCGGCGGGGAGCTGTTTTTT	CASSQSGLAGVGGELFF
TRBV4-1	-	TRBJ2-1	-	TGCGCCAGCAGCCAAGTCTTGACGGCCAGCTCCTACAATGAGCAGTTCTTC	CASSQVLTASSYNEQFF
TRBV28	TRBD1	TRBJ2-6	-	TGTGCCAGCAGTTTTAGAGGGGGCTACTCTGGGGCCAACGTCCTGACTTTC	CASSFRGGYSGANVLTF
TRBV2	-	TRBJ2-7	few	TGTGCCAGCAGTGAAAGCGTTAGGGAGCAGTACTTC	CASSESVREQYF
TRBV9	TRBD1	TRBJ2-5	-	TGTGCCAGCAGCGGTGGACAGGTACAAGAGACCCAGTACTTC	CASSGGQVQETQYF
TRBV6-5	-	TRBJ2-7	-	TGTGCCAGCAGTTACTCACCCGGGACAAGCTTCTACGAGCAGTACTTC	CASSYSPGTSFYEQYF
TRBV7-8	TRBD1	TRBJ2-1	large	TGTGCCAGCAGCTTAGCGGGACAGGGCTCCTACAATGAGCAGTTCTTC	CASSLAGQGSYNEQFF
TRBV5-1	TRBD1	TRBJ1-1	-	TGCGCCAGCAGCCCCTACTACAGGGGAACTGAAGCTTTCTTT	CASSPYYRGTEAFF
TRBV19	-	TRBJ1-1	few	TGTGCCAGTAGCACCCTCCAAGCGATAAACACTGAAGCTTTCTTT	CASSTLQAINTEAFF
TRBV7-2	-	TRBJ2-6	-	TGTGCCAGCAGCCTCCAGGCTGGGGCCAACGTCCTGACTTTC	CASSLQAGANVLTF
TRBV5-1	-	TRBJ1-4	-	TGCGCCAGCCATTTAACATTCAAGGATGAAAAACTGTTTTTT	CASHLTFKDEKLFF
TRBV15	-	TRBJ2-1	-	TGTGCCACCCGCGGGACAGCGAGCAATGAGCAGTTCTTC	CATRGTASNEQFF
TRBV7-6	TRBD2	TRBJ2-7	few	TGTGCCAGCAGCTTAGGCGTGGGGGGGGGACCCCTCGAGCAGTACTTC	CASSLGVGGGPLEQYF
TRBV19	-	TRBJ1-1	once	TGTGCCAGTGCGTCGGGAGGGATCACTGAAGCTTTCTTT	CASASGGITEAFF
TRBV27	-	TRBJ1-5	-	TGTGCCAGCAGTATACAGGGTTTAGGACAGCCCCAGCATTTT	CASSIQGLGQPQHF
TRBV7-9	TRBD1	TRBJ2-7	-	TGTGCCAGCAGCTCGAACCGGGGACAGGGTATTTACGAGCAGTACTTC	CASSSNRGQGIYEQYF
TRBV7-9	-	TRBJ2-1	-	TGTGCCAGCTTGCCAACGGGACTCCAATACAATGAGCAGTTCTTC	CASLPTGLQYNEQFF
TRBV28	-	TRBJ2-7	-	TGTGCCAGCAGTCTACCGGGATCCTACGAGCAGTACTTC	CASSLPGSYEQYF
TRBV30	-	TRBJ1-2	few	TGTGCCTGGAGGCCCTCCCAAGCTAACTATGGCTACACCTTC	CAWRPSQANYGYTF
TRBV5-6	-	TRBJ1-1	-	TGTGCCAGCAGCTTCCCCACGGGGGAGACTGAAGCTTTCTTT	CASSFPTGETEAFF
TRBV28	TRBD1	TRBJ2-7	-	TGTGCCAGCAGCCCATGGGGGGGGACAGGGGATAACGAGCAGTACTTC	CASSPWGGTGDNEQYF
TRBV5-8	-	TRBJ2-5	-	TGTGCCAGCCCCCGGGGCGAGACCCAGTACTTC	CASPRGETQYF
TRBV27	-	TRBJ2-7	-	TGTGCCAGCAGTTTAGAGGGCCGGACTATCCACGAGCAGTACTTC	CASSLEGRTIHEQYF
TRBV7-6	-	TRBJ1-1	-	TGTGCCAGCAGCCTAGGGGTTCTTAACACTGAAGCTTTCTTT	CASSLGVLNTEAFF
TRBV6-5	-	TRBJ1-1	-	TGTGCCAGCAGTTACTTCGGAGACACTGAAGCTTTCTTT	CASSYFGDTEAFF
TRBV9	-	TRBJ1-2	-	TGTGCCAGCAGCGATCCGAGAAATTATGGCTACACCTTC	CASSDPRNYGYTF